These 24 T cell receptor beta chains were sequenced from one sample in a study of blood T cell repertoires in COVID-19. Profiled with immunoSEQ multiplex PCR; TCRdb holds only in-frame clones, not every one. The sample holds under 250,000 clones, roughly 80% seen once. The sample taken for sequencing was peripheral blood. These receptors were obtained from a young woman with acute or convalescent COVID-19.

The CDR3 DNA follows: TGTGCCAGCAGCTTAGGGGGCACAGGGGGAAAGACCCAGTACTTC. As protein: CASSLGGTGGKTQYF. V is TRBV11-2 and J is TRBJ2-5; the match to TRBD1 covers 8 bases. CDR3 size: 15 residues. The trim removed 1 base at V and 6 bases at J, leaving 7 bases unmatched. CDR1 and CDR2 from the germline V gene are SGHAT and FQNNGV.

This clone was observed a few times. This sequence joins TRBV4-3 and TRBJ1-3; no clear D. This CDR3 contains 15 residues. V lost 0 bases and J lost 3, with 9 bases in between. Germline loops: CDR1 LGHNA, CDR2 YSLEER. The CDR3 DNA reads TGCGCCAGCAGCCAAGATCACATCCGTGGAAACACCATATATTTT. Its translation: CASSQDHIRGNTIYF.

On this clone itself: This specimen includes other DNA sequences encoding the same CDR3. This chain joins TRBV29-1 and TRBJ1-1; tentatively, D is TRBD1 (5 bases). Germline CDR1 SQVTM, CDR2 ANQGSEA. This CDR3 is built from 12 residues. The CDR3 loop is CSGRGLNTEAFF. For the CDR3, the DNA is TGCAGTGGGAGGGGATTGAACACTGAAGCTTTCTTT.

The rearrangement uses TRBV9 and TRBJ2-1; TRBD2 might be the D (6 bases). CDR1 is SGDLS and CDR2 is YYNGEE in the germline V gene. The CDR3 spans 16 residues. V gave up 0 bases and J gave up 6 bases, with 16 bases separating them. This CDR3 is CASSVALRDLGNEQFF. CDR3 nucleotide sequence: TGTGCCAGCAGCGTAGCTCTGCGGGACTTGGGCAATGAGCAGTTCTTC.

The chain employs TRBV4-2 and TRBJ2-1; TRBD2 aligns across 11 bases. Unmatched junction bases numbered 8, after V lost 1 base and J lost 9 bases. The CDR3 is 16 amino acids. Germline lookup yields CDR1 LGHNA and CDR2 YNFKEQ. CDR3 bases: TGTGCCAGCAGCCAAGCCCGAATAGCGGGAGGGATTGAGCAGTTCTTC. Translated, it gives CASSQARIAGGIEQFF.

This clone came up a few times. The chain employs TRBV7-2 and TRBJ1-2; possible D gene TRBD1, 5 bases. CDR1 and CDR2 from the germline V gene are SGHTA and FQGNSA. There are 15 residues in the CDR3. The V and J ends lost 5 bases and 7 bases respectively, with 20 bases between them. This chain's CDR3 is CASSPPYGGSGGYTF. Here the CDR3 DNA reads TGTGCCAGCAGCCCCCCCTATGGGGGGTCGGGTGGCTACACCTTC.

The CDR3 nucleotides are TGTGCCAGCAGCCCGCTGACAGACTCTGGGGCCAACGTCCTGACTTTC. It encodes CASSPLTDSGANVLTF. The chain carries TRBV11-2 and TRBJ2-6, with a tentative D call TRBD1 (5 bases). Trimming pared 5 bases from V and 0 bases from J, leaving 11 bases between. The CDR3 is made up of 16 amino acids. The V gene's germline CDR1 is SGHAT and CDR2 FQNNGV.

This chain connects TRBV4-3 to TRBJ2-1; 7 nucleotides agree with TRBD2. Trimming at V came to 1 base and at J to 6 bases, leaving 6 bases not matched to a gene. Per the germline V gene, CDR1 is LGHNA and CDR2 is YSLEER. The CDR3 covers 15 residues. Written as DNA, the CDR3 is TGCGCCAGCAGCCAAGTGGCGGGAGTCAGCAATGAGCAGTTCTTC. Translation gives CASSQVAGVSNEQFF.

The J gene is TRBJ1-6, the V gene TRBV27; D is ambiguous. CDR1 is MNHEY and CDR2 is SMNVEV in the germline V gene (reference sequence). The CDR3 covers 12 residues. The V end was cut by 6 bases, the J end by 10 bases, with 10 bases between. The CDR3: CASRGVGSPLHF. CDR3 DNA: TGTGCCAGCAGGGGCGTTGGGTCACCCCTCCACTTT.

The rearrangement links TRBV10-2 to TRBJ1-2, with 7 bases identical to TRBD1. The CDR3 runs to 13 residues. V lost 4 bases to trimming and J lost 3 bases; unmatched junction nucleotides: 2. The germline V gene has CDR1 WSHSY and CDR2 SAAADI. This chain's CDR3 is CASSATGDYGYTF. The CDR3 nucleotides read TGCGCCAGCAGTGCAACAGGGGACTATGGCTACACCTTC.

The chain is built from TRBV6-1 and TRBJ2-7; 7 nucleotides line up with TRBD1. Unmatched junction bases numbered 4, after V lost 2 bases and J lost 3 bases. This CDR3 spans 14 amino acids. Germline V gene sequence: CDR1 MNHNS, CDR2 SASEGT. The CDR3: CASSESAGGYEQYF. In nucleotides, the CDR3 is TGTGCCAGCAGTGAATCGGCAGGGGGCTACGAGCAGTACTTC.

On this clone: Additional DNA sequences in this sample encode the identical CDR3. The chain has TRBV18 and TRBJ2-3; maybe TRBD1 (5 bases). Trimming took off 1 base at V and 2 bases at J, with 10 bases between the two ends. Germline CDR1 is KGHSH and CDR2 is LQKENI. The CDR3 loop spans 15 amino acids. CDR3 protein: CASSPRGLLTDTQYF. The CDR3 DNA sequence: TGTGCCAGCTCACCACGGGGCTTGCTCACAGATACGCAGTATTTT. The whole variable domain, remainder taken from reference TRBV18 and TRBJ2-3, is NAGVMQNPRHLVRRRGQEARLRCSPMKGHSHVYWYRQLPEEGLKFMVYLQKENIIDESGMPKERFSAEFPKEGPSILRIQQVVRGDSAAYFCASSPRGLLTDTQYFGPGTRLTVL.

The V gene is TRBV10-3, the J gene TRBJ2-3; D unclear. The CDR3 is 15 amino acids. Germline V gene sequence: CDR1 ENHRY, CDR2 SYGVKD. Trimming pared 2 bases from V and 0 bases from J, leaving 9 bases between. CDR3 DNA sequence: TGTGCCATCAGTGAGGGCAGGTCTAGCACAGATACGCAGTATTTT. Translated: CAISEGRSSTDTQYF.

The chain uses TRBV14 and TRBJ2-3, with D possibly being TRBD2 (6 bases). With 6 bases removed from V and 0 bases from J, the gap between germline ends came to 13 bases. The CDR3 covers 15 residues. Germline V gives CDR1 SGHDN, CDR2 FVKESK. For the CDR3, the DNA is TGTGCCAGCAGACACGGGACTTCTAGCACAGATACGCAGTATTTT. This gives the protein CASRHGTSSTDTQYF. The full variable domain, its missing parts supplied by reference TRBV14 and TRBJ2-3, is EAGVTQFPSHSVIEKGQTVTLRCDPISGHDNLYWYRRVMGKEIKFLLHFVKESKQDESGMPNNRFLAERTGGTYSTLKVQPAELEDSGVYFCASRHGTSSTDTQYFGPGTRLTVL.

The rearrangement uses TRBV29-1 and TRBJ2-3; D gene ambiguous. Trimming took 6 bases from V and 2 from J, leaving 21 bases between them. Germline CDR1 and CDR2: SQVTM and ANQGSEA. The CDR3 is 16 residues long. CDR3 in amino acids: CSVQLRHSPTTDTQYF. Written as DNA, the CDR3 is TGCAGCGTCCAACTTCGACATTCCCCAACCACAGATACGCAGTATTTT.

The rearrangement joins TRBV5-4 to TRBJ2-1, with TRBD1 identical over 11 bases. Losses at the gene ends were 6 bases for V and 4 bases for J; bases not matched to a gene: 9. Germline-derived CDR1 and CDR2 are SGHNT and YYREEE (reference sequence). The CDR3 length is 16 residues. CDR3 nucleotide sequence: TGTGCCAGCAAATTATCCGGGACAGGGGGATACAATGAGCAGTTCTTC. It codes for CASKLSGTGGYNEQFF.

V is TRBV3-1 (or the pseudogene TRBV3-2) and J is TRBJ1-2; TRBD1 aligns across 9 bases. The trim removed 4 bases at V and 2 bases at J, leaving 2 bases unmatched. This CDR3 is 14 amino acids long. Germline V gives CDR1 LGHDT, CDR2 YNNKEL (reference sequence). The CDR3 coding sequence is TGTGCCAGCAGCCCCGGGACAGGGAACTATGGCTACACCTTC. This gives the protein CASSPGTGNYGYTF.

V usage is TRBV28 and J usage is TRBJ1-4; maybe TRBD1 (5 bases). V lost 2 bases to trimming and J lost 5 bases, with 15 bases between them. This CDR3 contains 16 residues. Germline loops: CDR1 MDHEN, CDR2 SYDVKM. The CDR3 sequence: CASSLDLWGSNEKLFF. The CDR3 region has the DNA TGTGCCAGCAGTTTAGATCTTTGGGGCTCCAATGAAAAACTGTTTTTT.

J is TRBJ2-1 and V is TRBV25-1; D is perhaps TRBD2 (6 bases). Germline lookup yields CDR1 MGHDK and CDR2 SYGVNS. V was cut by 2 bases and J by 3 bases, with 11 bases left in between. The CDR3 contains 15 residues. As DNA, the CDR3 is TGTGCCAGCAGTGAAGCGGGACGGAACTACAATGAGCAGTTCTTC. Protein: CASSEAGRNYNEQFF. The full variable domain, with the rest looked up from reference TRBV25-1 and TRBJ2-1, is EADIYQTPRYLVIGTGKKITLECSQTMGHDKMYWYQQDPGMELHLIHYSYGVNSTEKGDLSSESTVSRIRTEHFPLTLESARPSHTSQYLCASSEAGRNYNEQFFGPGTRLTVL.

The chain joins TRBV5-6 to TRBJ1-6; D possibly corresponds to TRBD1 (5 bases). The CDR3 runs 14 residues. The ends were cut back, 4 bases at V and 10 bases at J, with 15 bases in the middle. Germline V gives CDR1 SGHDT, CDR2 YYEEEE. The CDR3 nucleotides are TGTGCCAGCAGCCCCGGACTGGGGGGATCACCCCTCCACTTT. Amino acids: CASSPGLGGSPLHF.

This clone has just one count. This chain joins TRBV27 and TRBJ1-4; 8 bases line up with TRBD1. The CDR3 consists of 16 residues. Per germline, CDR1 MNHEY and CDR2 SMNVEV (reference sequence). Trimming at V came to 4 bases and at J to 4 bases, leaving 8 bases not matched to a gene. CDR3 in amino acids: CASSSRGQGNNEKLFF. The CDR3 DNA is TGTGCCAGCAGTTCCCGTGGACAGGGTAATAATGAAAAACTGTTTTTT.

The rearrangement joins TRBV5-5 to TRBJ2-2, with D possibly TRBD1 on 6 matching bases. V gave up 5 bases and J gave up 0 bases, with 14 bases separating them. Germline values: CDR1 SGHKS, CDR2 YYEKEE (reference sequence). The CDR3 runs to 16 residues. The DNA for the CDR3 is TGTGCCAGCAGTCCTCATAGGACAGCGAACACCGGGGAGCTGTTTTTT. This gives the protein CASSPHRTANTGELFF.

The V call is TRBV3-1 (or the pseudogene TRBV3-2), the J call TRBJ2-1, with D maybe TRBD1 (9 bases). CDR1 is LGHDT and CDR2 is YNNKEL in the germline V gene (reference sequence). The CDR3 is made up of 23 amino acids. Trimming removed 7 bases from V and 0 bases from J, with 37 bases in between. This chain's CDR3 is CASNPPGTGKGLAGSSSYNEQFF. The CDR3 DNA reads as TGTGCCAGCAACCCGCCCGGGACAGGGAAGGGATTAGCGGGGTCCAGCTCCTACAATGAGCAGTTCTTC.

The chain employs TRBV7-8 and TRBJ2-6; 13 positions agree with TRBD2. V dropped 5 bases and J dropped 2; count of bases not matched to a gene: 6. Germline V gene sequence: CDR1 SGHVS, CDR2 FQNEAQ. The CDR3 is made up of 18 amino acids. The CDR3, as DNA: TGTGCCAGCAGCACGGGACTAGCGGGATATACTGGGGCCAACGTCCTGACTTTC. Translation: CASSTGLAGYTGANVLTF.